These T cell receptor beta chains were read from a single sample in a study of T cells in Graves' hyperthyroidism and ophthalmopathy. TCRdb ran MiXCR on the multiplex PCR reads and lists one entry per CDR3 protein. The sample shows 370,000 or so distinct CDR3 sequences, more than 20% of them seen only once. The sequencing input was blood. The receptors come from a man between 50 and 59 years old with Graves' hyperthyroidism. Both conserved end residues are part of each CDR3.

j_call v_call cdr3_aa
TRBJ2-7 TRBV19 CASRVDRPSTKQYF
TRBJ2-6 TRBV28 CATLWVDGNSGANVLTF
TRBJ1-2 TRBV19 CASKAGTPNYGYTF
TRBJ1-2 TRBV12-3/TRBV12-4 CASSTPDRDYGYTF
TRBJ1-5 TRBV27 CASSYGGRNQPQHF
TRBJ2-5 TRBV3-1 CASSPLGERETQYF
TRBJ2-7 TRBV20-1 CSARGTSGIVGEQYF
TRBJ1-2 TRBV5-5 CASSLGPQSNYGYTF
TRBJ2-7 TRBV6-1 CASSEGLLSGEQYF
TRBJ2-2 TRBV3-1 CASGQAYRGRAAGELFF
TRBJ2-7 TRBV9 CASSVEGGEHYEQYF